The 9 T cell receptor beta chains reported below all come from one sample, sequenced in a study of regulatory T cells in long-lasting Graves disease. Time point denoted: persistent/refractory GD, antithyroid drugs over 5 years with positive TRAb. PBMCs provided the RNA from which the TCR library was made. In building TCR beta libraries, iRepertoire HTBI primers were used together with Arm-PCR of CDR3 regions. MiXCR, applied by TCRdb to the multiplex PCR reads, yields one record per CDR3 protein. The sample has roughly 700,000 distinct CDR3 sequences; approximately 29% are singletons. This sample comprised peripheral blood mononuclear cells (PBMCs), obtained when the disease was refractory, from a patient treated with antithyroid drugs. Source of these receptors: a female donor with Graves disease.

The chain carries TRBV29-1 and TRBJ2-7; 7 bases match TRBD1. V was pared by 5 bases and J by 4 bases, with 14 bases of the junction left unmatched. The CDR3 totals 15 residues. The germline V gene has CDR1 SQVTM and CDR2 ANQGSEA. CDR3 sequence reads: CSVLKRQTGPYEQYF. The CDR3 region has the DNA TGCAGCGTTCTAAAACGCCAGACAGGGCCTTACGAGCAGTACTTC.

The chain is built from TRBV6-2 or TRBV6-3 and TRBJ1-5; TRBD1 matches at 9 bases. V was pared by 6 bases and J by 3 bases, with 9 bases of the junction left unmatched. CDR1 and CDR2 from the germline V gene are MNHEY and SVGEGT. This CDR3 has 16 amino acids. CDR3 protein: CASSRRQGESNQPQHF. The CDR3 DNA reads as TGTGCCAGCAGCCGCCGACAGGGGGAATCCAATCAGCCCCAGCATTTT.

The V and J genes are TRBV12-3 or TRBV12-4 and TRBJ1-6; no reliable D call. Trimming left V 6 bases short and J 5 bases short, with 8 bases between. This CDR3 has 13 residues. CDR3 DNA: TGTGCCAGCAGCCTAAAAGATAATTCACCCCTCCACTTT. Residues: CASSLKDNSPLHF.

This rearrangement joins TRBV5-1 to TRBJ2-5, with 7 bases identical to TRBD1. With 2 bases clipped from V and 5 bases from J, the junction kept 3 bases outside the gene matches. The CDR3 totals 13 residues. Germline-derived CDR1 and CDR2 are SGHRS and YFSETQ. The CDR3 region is CASSFDRVETQYF. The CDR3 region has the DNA TGCGCCAGCAGCTTCGACAGGGTGGAGACCCAGTACTTC.

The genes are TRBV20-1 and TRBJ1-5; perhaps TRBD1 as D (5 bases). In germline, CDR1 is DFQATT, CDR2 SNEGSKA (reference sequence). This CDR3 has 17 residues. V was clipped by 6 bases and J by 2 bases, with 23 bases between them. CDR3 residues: CSADRGGGGRGNQPQHF. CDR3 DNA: TGCAGTGCAGACAGAGGAGGTGGGGGTCGGGGCAATCAGCCCCAGCATTTT.

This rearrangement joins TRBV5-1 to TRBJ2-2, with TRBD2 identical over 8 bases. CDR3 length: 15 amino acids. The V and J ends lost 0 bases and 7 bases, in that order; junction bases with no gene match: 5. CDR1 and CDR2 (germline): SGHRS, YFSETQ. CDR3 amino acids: CASSLAGRAYGELFF. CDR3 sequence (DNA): TGCGCCAGCAGCTTGGCCGGGAGGGCGTACGGGGAGCTGTTTTTT.

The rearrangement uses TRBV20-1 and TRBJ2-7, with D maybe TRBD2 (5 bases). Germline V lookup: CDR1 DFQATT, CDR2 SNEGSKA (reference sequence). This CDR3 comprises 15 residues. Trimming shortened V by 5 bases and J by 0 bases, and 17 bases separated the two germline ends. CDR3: CSASRGAESSYEQYF. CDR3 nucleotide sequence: TGCAGTGCTTCCCGAGGAGCGGAGAGCTCCTACGAGCAGTACTTC.

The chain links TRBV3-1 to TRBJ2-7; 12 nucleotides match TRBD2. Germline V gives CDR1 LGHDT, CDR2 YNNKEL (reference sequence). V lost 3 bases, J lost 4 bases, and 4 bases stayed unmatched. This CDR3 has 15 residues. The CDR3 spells CASSHLTSGRYEQYF. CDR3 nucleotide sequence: TGTGCCAGCAGCCACCTGACTAGCGGGAGATACGAGCAGTACTTC.

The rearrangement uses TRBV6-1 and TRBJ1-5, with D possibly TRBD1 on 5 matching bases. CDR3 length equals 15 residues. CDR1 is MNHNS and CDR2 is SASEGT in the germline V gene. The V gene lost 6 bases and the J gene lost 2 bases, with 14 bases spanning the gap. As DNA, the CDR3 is TGTGCCAGCAGGGTTACAGGATCTCGCAATCAGCCCCAGCATTTT. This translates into CASRVTGSRNQPQHF.